The rows below give T cell receptor beta chains drawn from one sample of a study of beta chain features in type 1 diabetes. Measured with immunoSEQ multiplex PCR; TCRdb has only the in-frame clones, and not every one. The table lists about 290,000 clones, around 7.8% of them singletons. Sequenced: central memory CD4+ T cells from blood. Receptors were obtained from a young woman in good health. The CDR3 runs from the conserved cysteine through the conserved F or W. D genes are given only for firm matches. Clone size is shown for a subset of rows, as once, few, many or a class of expanded clone.

size: -; V: TRBV5-1; D: TRBD2; J: TRBJ2-5; CDR3: CASSGGTSGTETQYF; DNA: TGCGCCAGCAGCGGGGGGACTAGCGGGACTGAGACCCAGTACTTC
size: -; V: TRBV30; D: -; J: TRBJ2-4; CDR3: CAWSDGAKNIQYF; DNA: TGTGCCTGGAGTGACGGGGCCAAAAACATTCAGTACTTC
size: -; V: TRBV4-1; D: -; J: TRBJ2-5; CDR3: CASSQDEKGGTQYF; DNA: TGCGCCAGCAGCCAAGATGAGAAGGGAGGGACCCAGTACTTC
size: few; V: TRBV5-1; D: -; J: TRBJ2-3; CDR3: CASRPTPQGGADTQYF; DNA: TGCGCCAGCAGACCCACTCCGCAGGGGGGCGCAGATACGCAGTATTTT
size: -; V: TRBV7-9; D: TRBD1; J: TRBJ2-1; CDR3: CASSLGQYNEQFF; DNA: TGTGCCAGCAGCTTGGGACAGTACAATGAGCAGTTCTTC
size: -; V: TRBV11-2; D: -; J: TRBJ1-1; CDR3: CASSGGALGTEAFF; DNA: TGTGCCAGCAGCGGGGGAGCCCTCGGCACTGAAGCTTTCTTT
size: -; V: TRBV7-3; D: TRBD1; J: TRBJ1-1; CDR3: CASSFLPGQGPEAFF; DNA: TGTGCCAGCAGCTTCCTACCGGGACAGGGCCCTGAAGCTTTCTTT
size: few; V: TRBV5-4; D: TRBD1; J: TRBJ2-2; CDR3: CASSLGTGVTGELFF; DNA: TGTGCCAGCAGCTTGGGGACAGGGGTGACCGGGGAGCTGTTTTTT
size: few; V: TRBV28; D: -; J: TRBJ1-2; CDR3: CASSFGQRKTNYGYTF; DNA: TGTGCCAGCAGTTTCGGCCAGAGGAAAACTAACTATGGCTACACCTTC
size: -; V: TRBV29-1; D: TRBD1; J: TRBJ1-1; CDR3: CSVGDQGEFGEAFF; DNA: TGCAGCGTGGGAGACCAGGGGGAGTTCGGTGAAGCTTTCTTT
size: few; V: TRBV27; D: -; J: TRBJ1-6; CDR3: CASSLGYSNSPLHF; DNA: TGTGCCAGCAGCCTAGGGTATTCCAATTCACCCCTCCACTTT
size: -; V: TRBV7-2; D: TRBD2; J: TRBJ2-5; CDR3: CASGSGLAAQETQYF; DNA: TGTGCCAGCGGAAGCGGGCTAGCGGCACAAGAGACCCAGTACTTC
size: few; V: TRBV5-4; D: -; J: TRBJ2-2; CDR3: CASSHRDTGELFF; DNA: TGTGCCAGCAGCCACAGGGACACCGGGGAGCTGTTTTTT
size: -; V: TRBV19; D: -; J: TRBJ2-2; CDR3: CASSIALANTGELFF; DNA: TGTGCCAGTAGTATAGCCCTGGCGAACACCGGGGAGCTGTTTTTT
size: many; V: TRBV7-9; D: TRBD2; J: TRBJ2-1; CDR3: CASSPPGGPYNEQFF; DNA: TGTGCCAGCAGCCCCCCGGGGGGACCCTACAATGAGCAGTTCTTC
size: -; V: TRBV4-2; D: -; J: TRBJ1-2; CDR3: CASSQEQGRAVDGYTF; DNA: TGTGCCAGCAGCCAAGAGCAGGGACGGGCAGTCGATGGCTACACCTTC
size: few; V: TRBV6-1; D: -; J: TRBJ1-6; CDR3: CASRWDGNSPLHF; DNA: TGTGCCAGCAGATGGGACGGAAATTCACCCCTCCACTTT
size: few; V: TRBV15; D: -; J: TRBJ2-2; CDR3: CATSRGGGKLFF; DNA: TGTGCCACCAGCAGAGGTGGGGGGAAGCTGTTTTTT
size: few; V: TRBV7-9; D: -; J: TRBJ1-6; CDR3: CASSFSDSPLHF; DNA: TGTGCCAGCAGCTTCTCGGATTCACCCCTCCACTTT
size: many; V: TRBV28; D: TRBD1; J: TRBJ1-2; CDR3: CASRIRTGSWGYTF; DNA: TGTGCCAGCAGAATTCGGACAGGGTCCTGGGGCTACACCTTC
size: few; V: TRBV30; D: TRBD2; J: TRBJ2-1; CDR3: CAWSSGRNFYNEQFF; DNA: TGTGCCTGGAGTAGCGGGAGGAATTTCTACAATGAGCAGTTCTTC
size: -; V: TRBV5-1; D: -; J: TRBJ2-5; CDR3: CASSSGAQETQYF; DNA: TGCGCCAGCAGCTCAGGAGCCCAAGAGACCCAGTACTTC
size: few; V: TRBV7-8; D: -; J: TRBJ2-3; CDR3: CASSSSWTDTQYF; DNA: TGTGCCAGCAGCTCAAGCTGGACAGATACGCAGTATTTT
size: -; V: TRBV5-4; D: TRBD1; J: TRBJ2-5; CDR3: CASRTGAQETQYF; DNA: TGTGCCAGCCGGACAGGGGCACAAGAGACCCAGTACTTC
size: -; V: TRBV5-4; D: TRBD2; J: TRBJ2-1; CDR3: CASSLGGTSGIYNEQFF; DNA: TGTGCCAGCAGCTTGGGAGGAACTAGCGGAATTTACAATGAGCAGTTCTTC
size: few; V: TRBV7-3; D: TRBD2; J: TRBJ2-5; CDR3: CASSAEGAGTASKTQYF; DNA: TGTGCCAGCAGCGCCGAGGGAGCGGGAACGGCTTCAAAGACCCAGTACTTC
size: few; V: TRBV14; D: TRBD2; J: TRBJ2-3; CDR3: CASSQGLAGKTDTQYF; DNA: TGTGCCAGCAGCCAAGGGCTAGCGGGTAAAACAGATACGCAGTATTTT
size: few; V: TRBV18; D: -; J: TRBJ1-1; CDR3: CASSEGQNTEAFF; DNA: TGTGCCAGCTCAGAGGGACAGAACACTGAAGCTTTCTTT
size: few; V: TRBV4-3; D: -; J: TRBJ2-5; CDR3: CASSGDRGETQYF; DNA: TGCGCCAGCAGCGGGGATAGGGGTGAGACCCAGTACTTC
size: few; V: TRBV28; D: TRBD1; J: TRBJ2-7; CDR3: CASSLGTAGYEQYF; DNA: TGTGCCAGCAGTTTAGGGACAGCAGGCTACGAGCAGTACTTC
size: many; V: TRBV14; D: -; J: TRBJ1-2; CDR3: CASSPGWGPNYGYTF; DNA: TGTGCCAGCAGCCCCGGCTGGGGACCTAACTATGGCTACACCTTC
size: -; V: TRBV18; D: TRBD2; J: TRBJ2-5; CDR3: CASSPRKREGRETQYF; DNA: TGTGCCAGCTCACCGAGAAAGCGGGAGGGGAGAGAGACCCAGTACTTC
size: once; V: TRBV7-9; D: -; J: TRBJ2-5; CDR3: CASRTTGLRETQYF; DNA: TGTGCCAGCAGGACAACAGGGTTACGGGAGACCCAGTACTTC
size: few; V: TRBV27; D: -; J: TRBJ2-4; CDR3: CASSLAGRVNIQYF; DNA: TGTGCCAGCAGTTTAGCAGGGCGGGTAAACATTCAGTACTTC
size: -; V: TRBV10-3; D: -; J: TRBJ2-2; CDR3: CAIGTVSNTGELFF; DNA: TGTGCCATTGGGACGGTATCGAACACCGGGGAGCTGTTTTTT
size: once; V: TRBV6-5; D: TRBD1; J: TRBJ1-4; CDR3: CASSPYSGGEKLFF; DNA: TGTGCCAGCAGTCCATACTCAGGGGGCGAAAAACTGTTTTTT
size: few; V: TRBV2; D: -; J: TRBJ2-3; CDR3: CASSEARDTQYF; DNA: TGTGCCAGCAGTGAAGCCAGAGATACGCAGTATTTT
size: few; V: TRBV5-1; D: TRBD2; J: TRBJ2-3; CDR3: CASSSTGTSDNTQYF; DNA: TGCGCCAGCAGCTCCACCGGGACTAGCGATAATACGCAGTATTTT
size: -; V: TRBV5-1; D: -; J: TRBJ2-5; CDR3: CASSLVQTQETQYF; DNA: TGTGCCAGCAGCTTGGTACAGACTCAAGAGACCCAGTACTTC
size: -; V: TRBV7-2; D: -; J: TRBJ1-5; CDR3: CASSSRGSENQPQHF; DNA: TGTGCCAGCAGCTCCCGGGGTTCGGAAAATCAGCCCCAGCATTTT
size: many; V: TRBV29-1; D: -; J: TRBJ2-5; CDR3: CSVVGQLGRETQYF; DNA: TGCAGCGTTGTAGGGCAGCTAGGGCGAGAGACCCAGTACTTC
size: few; V: TRBV18; D: -; J: TRBJ1-1; CDR3: CASSPIGDRLGAEAFF; DNA: TGTGCCAGCTCACCAATAGGAGACAGGCTCGGTGCTGAAGCTTTCTTT
size: few; V: TRBV5-5; D: TRBD2; J: TRBJ2-7; CDR3: CASSHFGGGRAYEQYF; DNA: TGCGCCAGCAGCCATTTCGGCGGGGGGCGAGCTTACGAGCAGTACTTC